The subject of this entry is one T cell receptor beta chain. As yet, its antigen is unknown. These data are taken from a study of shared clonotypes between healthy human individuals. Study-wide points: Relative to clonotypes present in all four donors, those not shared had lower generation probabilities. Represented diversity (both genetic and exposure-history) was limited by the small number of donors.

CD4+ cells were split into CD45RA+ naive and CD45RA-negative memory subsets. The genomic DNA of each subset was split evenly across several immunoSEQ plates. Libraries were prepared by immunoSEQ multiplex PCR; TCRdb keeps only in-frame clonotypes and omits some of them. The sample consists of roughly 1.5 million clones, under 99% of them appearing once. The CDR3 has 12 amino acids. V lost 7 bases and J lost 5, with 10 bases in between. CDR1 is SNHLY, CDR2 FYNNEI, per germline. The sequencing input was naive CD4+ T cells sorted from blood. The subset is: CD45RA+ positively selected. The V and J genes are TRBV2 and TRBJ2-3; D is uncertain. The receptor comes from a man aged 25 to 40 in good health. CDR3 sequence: CASNGDLDTQYF. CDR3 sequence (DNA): TGTGCCAGCAACGGAGATCTAGATACGCAGTATTTT.